The present TCR beta chain was sequenced within a study of cytomegalovirus exposure and HLA in healthy donors. The length of the CDR3 is 13 residues. V was trimmed by 5 bases and J by 5 bases, leaving 7 bases between them. CDR1 MNHEY and CDR2 SMNVEV come from the germline V gene (reference sequence). PCR used 60 Vbeta primers and 13 Jbeta primers. The method was immunoSEQ multiplex PCR; TCRdb's version includes in-frame clones alone and lacks a portion of them. The table records hundreds of thousands of clones, approximately 80% of them present only once. The V call is TRBV27, the J call TRBJ1-6; TRBD1 might be the D (5 bases). This sequence was found in a man in his thirties or forties in good health and CMV-seronegative. The sequenced sample consisted of PBMCs. For the CDR3, the DNA is TGTGCCAGCAGTGAAGGGGATAATTCACCCCTCCACTTT. Translated: CASSEGDNSPLHF.